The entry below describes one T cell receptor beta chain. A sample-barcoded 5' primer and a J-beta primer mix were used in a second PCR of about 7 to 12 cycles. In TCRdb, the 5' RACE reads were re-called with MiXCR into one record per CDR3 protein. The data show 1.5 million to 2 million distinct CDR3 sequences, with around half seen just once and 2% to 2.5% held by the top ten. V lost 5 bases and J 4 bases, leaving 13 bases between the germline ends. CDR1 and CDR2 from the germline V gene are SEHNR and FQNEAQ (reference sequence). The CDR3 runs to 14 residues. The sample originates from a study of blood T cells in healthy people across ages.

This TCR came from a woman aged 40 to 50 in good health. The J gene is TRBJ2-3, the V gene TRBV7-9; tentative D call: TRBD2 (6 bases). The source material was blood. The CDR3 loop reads CASSRRGNPDTQYF. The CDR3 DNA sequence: TGTGCCAGCAGCCGCCGGGGGAATCCAGATACGCAGTATTTT. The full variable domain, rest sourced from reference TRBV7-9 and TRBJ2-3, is DTGVSQNPRHKITKRGQNVTFRCDPISEHNRLYWYRQTLGQGPEFLTYFQNEAQLEKSRLLSDRFSAERPKGSFSTLEIQRTEQGDSAMYLCASSRRGNPDTQYFGPGTRLTVL.